The T cell receptor (beta chain) under discussion was sequenced for a study of blood T cell repertoires in COVID-19. The table came from immunoSEQ multiplex PCR; TCRdb's copy has only in-frame clones and leaves some out. The data hold around 260,000 clones, with roughly 86% observed a single time. This CDR3 has 14 amino acids. Germline-derived CDR1 and CDR2 are MDHEN and SYDVKM. V was shortened by 2 bases and J by 2 bases, with 9 bases between the two germline ends. Sequenced: peripheral blood. The receptor was derived from a man between 35 and 55 years old who had recovered from COVID-19. The chain links TRBV28 to TRBJ1-2; D uncertain. The CDR3 loop is CASSLTTENYGYTF. DNA of the CDR3: TGTGCCAGCAGTTTAACAACGGAGAACTATGGCTACACCTTC.